Detailed here is one TCR beta chain. CDR1 ENHRY and CDR2 SYGVKD come from the germline V gene. The CDR3 spans 13 residues. With 1 base removed from V and 6 bases from J, the gap between germline ends came to 9 bases. The sample comes from a study of blood T cell repertoires in COVID-19. Study at large: The study drew acute and convalescent COVID-19 samples from the United States, Italy and Spain. From T cells, B-cell-depleted T cells, or PBMCs came the material, which was cDNA or gDNA.

Study processing details: Amplifying reference gene primers gave estimates of nucleated cell counts. The assay was immunoSEQ multiplex PCR, and TCRdb's table has in-frame clones only and misses some. V and J calls plus clone size are reproduced from that table; the DNA served to infer D and trimming. The table lists about 210,000 clones, approximately 80% of them singletons. This chain uses TRBV10-3 with TRBJ1-1; D gene unclear. The clonotype was recovered from a man in his forties who had recovered from COVID-19. Sequenced material: peripheral blood. CDR3: CAISELASAEAFF. As DNA, the CDR3 is TGTGCCATCAGTGAGTTGGCATCCGCTGAAGCTTTCTTT.